This is a list of T cell receptor beta chains from one sample in a study of blood T cells in healthy people across ages. TCRdb re-called the 5' RACE reads through MiXCR, storing one row per CDR3 protein. The sample includes 1.5 million to 2 million distinct CDR3 sequences, around half of them seen just once. The source material was blood. Receptor source: a woman aged 40 to 50 in good health. The CDR3 runs from the conserved cysteine through the conserved F or W. Fields, in order: J gene, V gene, D gene, clone size, CDR3 protein, CDR3 DNA. A D gene is named only where the DNA matches it firmly. Clone size is not always given. Where it is, it says once, few, many or a class for expanded clones.

TRBJ2-5 | TRBV20-1 | NA | NA | CSAGWGDLQETQYF | TGCAGTGCCGGGTGGGGGGACCTCCAAGAGACCCAGTACTTC
TRBJ2-1 | TRBV4-3 | NA | few | CASSLWGAGAGNEQFF | TGCGCCAGCAGCCTCTGGGGGGCGGGGGCGGGTAATGAGCAGTTCTTC
TRBJ2-5 | TRBV3-1 | NA | few | CASSQIIGAETQYF | TGTGCCAGCAGCCAGATCATCGGGGCAGAGACCCAGTACTTC
TRBJ2-1 | TRBV27 | TRBD2 | NA | CASSPLGVAGALQFF | TGTGCCAGCAGTCCCCTAGGGGTAGCGGGGGCCCTTCAGTTCTTC
TRBJ2-3 | TRBV4-2 | TRBD2 | NA | CASSPGLDFDTQYF | TGTGCCAGCAGCCCCGGACTAGATTTCGATACGCAGTATTTT
TRBJ2-6 | TRBV6-2/TRBV6-3 | NA | few | CASRDPSSGANVLTF | TGTGCCAGCAGAGATCCCAGCTCTGGGGCCAACGTCCTGACTTTC
TRBJ2-7 | TRBV5-1 | NA | few | CASSLAQGSLTYEQYF | TGCGCCAGCAGCTTGGCCCAGGGGAGTTTAACCTACGAGCAGTACTTC
TRBJ2-7 | TRBV7-6 | NA | NA | CASSLEYRGDEQYF | TGTGCCAGCAGCTTAGAGTATCGAGGGGACGAGCAGTACTTC
TRBJ2-4 | TRBV6-1 | NA | few | CASSDNGAEQYF | TGTGCCAGCAGTGATAACGGGGCGGAGCAGTACTTC
TRBJ2-3 | TRBV7-2 | NA | once | CASSVGRTVDTQYF | TGTGCCAGCAGCGTAGGGCGTACCGTAGATACGCAGTATTTT
TRBJ2-7 | TRBV6-2/TRBV6-3 | NA | NA | CASKPDNTYEQYF | TGTGCCAGCAAACCGGACAATACCTACGAGCAGTACTTC
TRBJ2-5 | TRBV20-1 | TRBD1 | few | CSAGKTGLETQYF | TGCAGTGCTGGGAAGACAGGGTTAGAGACCCAGTACTTC